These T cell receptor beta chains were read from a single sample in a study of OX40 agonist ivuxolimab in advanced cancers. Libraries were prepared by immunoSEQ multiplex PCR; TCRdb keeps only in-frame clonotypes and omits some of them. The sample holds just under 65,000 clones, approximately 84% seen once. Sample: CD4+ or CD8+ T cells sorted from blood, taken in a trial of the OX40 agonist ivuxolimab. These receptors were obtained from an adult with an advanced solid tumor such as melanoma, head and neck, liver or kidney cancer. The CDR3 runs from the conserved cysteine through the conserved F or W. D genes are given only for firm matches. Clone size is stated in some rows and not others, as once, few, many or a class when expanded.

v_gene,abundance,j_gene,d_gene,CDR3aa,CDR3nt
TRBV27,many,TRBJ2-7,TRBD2,CASSRFSGNEQYF,TGTGCCAGCAGCAGATTCAGCGGGAACGAGCAGTACTTC
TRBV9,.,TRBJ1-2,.,CASSDGGWRAGDGYTF,TGTGCCAGCAGCGATGGGGGTTGGAGGGCAGGGGACGGCTACACCTTC
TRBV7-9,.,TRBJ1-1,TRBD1,CASSSDRGQRTEAFF,TGTGCCAGCAGCTCAGACAGGGGGCAGCGCACTGAAGCTTTCTTT
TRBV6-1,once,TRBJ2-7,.,CASSVSGDHEQYF,TGTGCCAGCAGTGTTTCGGGGGACCACGAGCAGTACTTC
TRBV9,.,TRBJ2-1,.,CASSVAIMTGLDEQFF,TGTGCCAGCAGCGTAGCCATTATGACAGGTTTGGATGAGCAGTTCTTC
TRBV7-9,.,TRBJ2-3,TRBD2,CASSSGSGRTDTQYF,TGTGCCAGCAGCTCCGGGAGCGGGAGAACAGATACGCAGTATTTT
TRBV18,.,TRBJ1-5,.,CASSPLSNQPQHF,TGTGCCAGCTCACCTCTAAGCAATCAGCCCCAGCATTTT
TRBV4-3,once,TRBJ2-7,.,CASSQGGGVSLYEQYF,TGCGCCAGCAGCCAAGGGGGCGGGGTTAGCCTCTACGAGCAGTACTTC
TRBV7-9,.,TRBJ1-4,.,CASSSSRETEKLFF,TGTGCCAGCAGCTCATCGCGGGAGACTGAAAAACTGTTTTTT
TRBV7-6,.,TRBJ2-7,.,CASSLSGSSYEQYF,TGTGCCAGCAGCTTATCGGGTAGCTCCTACGAGCAGTACTTC
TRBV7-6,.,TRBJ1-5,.,CASSLFQGENQPQHF,TGTGCCAGCAGCTTATTTCAAGGGGAGAATCAGCCCCAGCATTTT
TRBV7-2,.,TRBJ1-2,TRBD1,CASSLVQGASGYTF,TGTGCCAGCAGCTTAGTGCAGGGGGCGAGTGGCTACACCTTC
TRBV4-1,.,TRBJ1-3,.,CASSQVLVSGNTIYF,TGCGCCAGCAGCCAAGTTTTAGTATCTGGAAACACCATATATTTT
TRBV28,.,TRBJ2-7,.,CASKSRLSYEQYF,TGTGCCAGTAAGAGCAGGCTGTCCTACGAGCAGTACTTC
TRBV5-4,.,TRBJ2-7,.,CASSLGGRSYEQYF,TGTGCCAGCAGCTTGGGGGGCAGATCCTACGAGCAGTACTTC
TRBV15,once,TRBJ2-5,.,CATSSSLETQYF,TGTGCCACCAGCAGTTCTTTAGAGACCCAGTACTTC
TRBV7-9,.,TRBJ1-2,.,CASRKAGIYGYTF,TGTGCCAGCAGGAAAGCAGGGATCTATGGCTACACCTTC
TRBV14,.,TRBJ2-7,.,CASSYMTGVREQYF,TGTGCCAGCAGCTACATGACAGGAGTGAGGGAGCAGTACTTC
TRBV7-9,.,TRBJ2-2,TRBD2,CASSLGTSGGSGELFF,TGTGCCAGCAGCTTAGGGACTAGCGGGGGCTCCGGGGAGCTGTTTTTT
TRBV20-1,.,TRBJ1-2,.,CRAVLYGYTF,TGCAGGGCAGTGCTATATGGCTACACCTTC
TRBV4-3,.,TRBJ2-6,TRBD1,CASSQVLYQQGPNVLTF,TGCGCCAGCAGCCAAGTCCTTTACCAACAGGGGCCCAACGTCCTGACTTTC
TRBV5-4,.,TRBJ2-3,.,CASSPRAGTTDTQYF,TGTGCCAGCAGCCCGAGGGCAGGGACGACAGATACGCAGTATTTT
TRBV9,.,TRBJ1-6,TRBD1,CASSVRDRESPLHF,TGTGCCAGCAGCGTCCGGGACAGGGAATCACCCCTCCACTTT
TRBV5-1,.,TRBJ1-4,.,CASSLFGGSGEKLFF,TGCGCCAGCAGCTTGTTTGGGGGATCGGGAGAAAAACTGTTTTTT
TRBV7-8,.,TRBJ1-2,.,CASSLAGRLSNYGYTF,TGTGCCAGCAGCTTAGCGGGACGTCTGTCTAACTATGGCTACACCTTC
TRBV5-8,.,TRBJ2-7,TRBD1,CASSTRTGGSYEQYF,TGTGCCAGCAGCACAAGGACAGGGGGATCCTACGAGCAGTACTTC
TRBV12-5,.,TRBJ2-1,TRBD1,CASAVDRALQFF,TGTGCTAGTGCCGTCGACAGGGCCCTGCAGTTCTTC
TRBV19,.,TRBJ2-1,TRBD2,CASNSQATGGPRNEQFF,TGTGCCAGTAACAGCCAGGCGACGGGAGGGCCGCGTAATGAGCAGTTCTTC
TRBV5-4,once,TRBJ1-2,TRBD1,CASSPIGATGVYGYTF,TGTGCCAGCAGCCCCATCGGGGCCACAGGGGTGTATGGCTACACCTTC